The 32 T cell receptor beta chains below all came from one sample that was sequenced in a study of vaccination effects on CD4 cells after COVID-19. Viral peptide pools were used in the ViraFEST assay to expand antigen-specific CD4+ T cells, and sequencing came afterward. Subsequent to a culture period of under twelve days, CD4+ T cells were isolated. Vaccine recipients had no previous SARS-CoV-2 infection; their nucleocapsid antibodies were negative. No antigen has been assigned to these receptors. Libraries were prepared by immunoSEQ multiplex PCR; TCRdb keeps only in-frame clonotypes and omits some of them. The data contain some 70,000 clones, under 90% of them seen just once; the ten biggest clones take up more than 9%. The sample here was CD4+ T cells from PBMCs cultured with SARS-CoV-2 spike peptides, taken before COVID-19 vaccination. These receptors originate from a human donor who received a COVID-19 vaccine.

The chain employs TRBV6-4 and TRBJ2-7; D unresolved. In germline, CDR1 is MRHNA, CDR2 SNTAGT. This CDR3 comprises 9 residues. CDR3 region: CASIKGQYV. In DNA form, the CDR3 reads TGTGCTTCAATTAAGGGGCAGTACGTC.

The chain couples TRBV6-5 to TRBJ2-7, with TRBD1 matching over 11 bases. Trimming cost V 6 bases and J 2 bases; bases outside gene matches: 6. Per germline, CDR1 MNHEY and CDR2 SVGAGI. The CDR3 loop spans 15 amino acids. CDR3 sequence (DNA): TGTGCCAGCAGCCCCGGGACAGGGGGAACCTACGAGCAGTACGTC. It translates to CASSPGTGGTYEQYV.

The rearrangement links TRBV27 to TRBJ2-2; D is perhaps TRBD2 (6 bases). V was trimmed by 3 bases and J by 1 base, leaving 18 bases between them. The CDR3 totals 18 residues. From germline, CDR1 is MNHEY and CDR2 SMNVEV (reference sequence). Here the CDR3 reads CASSLEAAWGVNTGELFF. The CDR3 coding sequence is TGTGCCAGCAGTTTGGAGGCCGCTTGGGGGGTGAACACCGGGGAGCTGTTTTTT.

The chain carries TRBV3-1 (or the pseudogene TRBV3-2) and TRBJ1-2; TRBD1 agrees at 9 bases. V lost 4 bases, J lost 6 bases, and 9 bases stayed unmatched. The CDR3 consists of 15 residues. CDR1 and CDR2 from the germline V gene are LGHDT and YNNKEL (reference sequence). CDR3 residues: CASSLGTGIKDGYTF. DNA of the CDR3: TGTGCCAGCAGCCTTGGGACAGGGATAAAAGATGGCTACACCTTC.

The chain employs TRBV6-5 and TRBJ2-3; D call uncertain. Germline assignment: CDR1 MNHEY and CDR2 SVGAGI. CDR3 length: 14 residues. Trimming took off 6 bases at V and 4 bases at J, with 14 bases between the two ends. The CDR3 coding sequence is TGTGCCAGCAGCTACAATTGGGGTTCAGATACGCAGTATTTT. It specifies CASSYNWGSDTQYF.

This CDR3 is CASRKDGRSSYEQYV. CDR3 DNA: TGTGCCAGCAGAAAGGACGGAAGGAGCTCCTACGAGCAGTACGTC. The J gene is TRBJ2-7, the V gene TRBV6-5; D remains unclear. This CDR3 is built from 15 residues. Germline V gives CDR1 MNHEY, CDR2 SVGAGI. V lost 6 bases and J lost 0, with 15 bases in between.

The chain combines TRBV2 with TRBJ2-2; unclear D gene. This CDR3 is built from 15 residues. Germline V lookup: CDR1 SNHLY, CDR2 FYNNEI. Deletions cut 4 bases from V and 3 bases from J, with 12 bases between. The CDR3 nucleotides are TGTGCCAGCAGTGCCCAAGGCCGGGACACCGGGGAGCTGTTTTTT. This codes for CASSAQGRDTGELFF.

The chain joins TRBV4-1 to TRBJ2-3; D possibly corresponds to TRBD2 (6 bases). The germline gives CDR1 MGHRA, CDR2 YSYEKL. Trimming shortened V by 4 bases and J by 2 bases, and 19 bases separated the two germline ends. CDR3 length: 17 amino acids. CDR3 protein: CASSLQFQEGPTDTQYF. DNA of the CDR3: TGCGCCAGCAGCCTCCAATTCCAGGAGGGTCCCACAGATACGCAGTATTTT.

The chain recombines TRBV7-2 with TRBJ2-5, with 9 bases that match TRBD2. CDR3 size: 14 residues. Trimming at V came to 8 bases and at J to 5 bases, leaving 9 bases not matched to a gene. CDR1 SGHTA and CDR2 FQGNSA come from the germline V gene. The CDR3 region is CASGSGSGGETQYF. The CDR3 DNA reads TGTGCCAGCGGGTCGGGGAGCGGGGGGGAGACCCAGTACTTC.

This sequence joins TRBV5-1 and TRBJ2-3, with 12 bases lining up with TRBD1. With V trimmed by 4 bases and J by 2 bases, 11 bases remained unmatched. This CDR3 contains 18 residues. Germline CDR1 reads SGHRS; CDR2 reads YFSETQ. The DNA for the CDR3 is TGCGCCAGCAGCACCTCCGGGACAGGGGGCTACTCCACAGATACGCAGTATTTT. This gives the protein CASSTSGTGGYSTDTQYF.

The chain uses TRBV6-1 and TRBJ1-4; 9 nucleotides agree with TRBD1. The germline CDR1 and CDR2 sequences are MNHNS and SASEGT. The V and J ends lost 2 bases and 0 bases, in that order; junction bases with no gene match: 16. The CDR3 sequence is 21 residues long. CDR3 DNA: TGTGCCAGCAGTGAAAGTCGTGGCGAGGACAGGGGATTGGCAACTAATGAAAAACTGTTTTTT. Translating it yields CASSESRGEDRGLATNEKLFF.

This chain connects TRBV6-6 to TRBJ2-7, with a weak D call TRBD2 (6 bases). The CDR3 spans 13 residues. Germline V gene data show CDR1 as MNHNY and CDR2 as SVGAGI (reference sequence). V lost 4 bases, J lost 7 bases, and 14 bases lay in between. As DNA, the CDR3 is TGTGCCAGCAGTTCCGGGACTCCGAGAGAGCAGTACGTC. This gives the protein CASSSGTPREQYV.

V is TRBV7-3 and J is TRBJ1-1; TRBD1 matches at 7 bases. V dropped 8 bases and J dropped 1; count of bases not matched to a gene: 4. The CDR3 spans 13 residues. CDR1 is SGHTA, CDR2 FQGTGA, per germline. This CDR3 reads CASGRDRNTEAFF. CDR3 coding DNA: TGTGCCAGCGGCCGGGACAGGAACACTGAAGCTTTCTTT.

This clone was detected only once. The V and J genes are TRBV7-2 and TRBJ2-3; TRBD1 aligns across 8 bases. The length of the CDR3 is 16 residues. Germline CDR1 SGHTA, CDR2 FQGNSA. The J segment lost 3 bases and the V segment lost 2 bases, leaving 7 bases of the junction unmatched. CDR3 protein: CASSLIPGQVTDTQYF. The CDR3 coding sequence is TGTGCCAGCAGCTTAATTCCGGGACAGGTGACAGATACGCAGTATTTT.

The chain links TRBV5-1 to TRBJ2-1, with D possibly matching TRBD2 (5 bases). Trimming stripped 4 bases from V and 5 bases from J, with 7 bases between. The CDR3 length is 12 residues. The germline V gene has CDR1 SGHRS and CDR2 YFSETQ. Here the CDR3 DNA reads TGCGCCAGCAGCAAACTAGACAATGAGCAGTTCTTC. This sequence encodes CASSKLDNEQFF.

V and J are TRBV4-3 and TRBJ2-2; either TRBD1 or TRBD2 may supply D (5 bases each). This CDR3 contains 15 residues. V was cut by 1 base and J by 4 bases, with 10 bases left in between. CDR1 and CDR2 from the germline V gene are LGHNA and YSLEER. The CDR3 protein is CASSQVYGTTGELFF. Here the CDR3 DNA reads TGCGCCAGCAGCCAAGTATACGGGACCACCGGGGAGCTGTTTTTT.

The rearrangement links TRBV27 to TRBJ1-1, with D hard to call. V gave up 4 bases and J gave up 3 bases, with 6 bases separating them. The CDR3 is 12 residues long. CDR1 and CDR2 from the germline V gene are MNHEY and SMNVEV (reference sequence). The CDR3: CASSSQYTEAFF. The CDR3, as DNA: TGTGCCAGCAGTTCCCAGTACACTGAAGCTTTCTTT.

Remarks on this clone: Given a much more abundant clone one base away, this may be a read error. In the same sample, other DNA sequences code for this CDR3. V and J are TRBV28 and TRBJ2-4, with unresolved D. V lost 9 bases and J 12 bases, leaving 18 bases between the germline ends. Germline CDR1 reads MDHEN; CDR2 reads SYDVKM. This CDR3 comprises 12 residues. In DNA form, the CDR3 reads TGTGCCAGTCAAAAGCAGTTCAAATCTCAGTACTTC. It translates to CASQKQFKSQYF.

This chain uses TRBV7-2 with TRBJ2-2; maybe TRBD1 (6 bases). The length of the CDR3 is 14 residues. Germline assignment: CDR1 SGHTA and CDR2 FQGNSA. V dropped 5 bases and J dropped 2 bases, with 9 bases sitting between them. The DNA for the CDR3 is TGTGCCAGCAGCCCGGACAGAAACACCGGGGAGCTGTTTTTT. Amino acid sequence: CASSPDRNTGELFF.

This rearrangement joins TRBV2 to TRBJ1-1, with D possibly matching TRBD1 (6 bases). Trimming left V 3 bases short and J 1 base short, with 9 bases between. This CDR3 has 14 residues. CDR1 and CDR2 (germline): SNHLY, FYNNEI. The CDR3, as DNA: TGTGCCAGCAGTGATGACAGGTGGAACACTGAAGCTTTCTTT. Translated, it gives CASSDDRWNTEAFF.

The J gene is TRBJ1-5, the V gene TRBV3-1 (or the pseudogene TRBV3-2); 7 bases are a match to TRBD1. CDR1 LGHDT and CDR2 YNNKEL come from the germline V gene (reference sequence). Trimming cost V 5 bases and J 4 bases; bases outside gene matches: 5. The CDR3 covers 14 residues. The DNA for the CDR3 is TGTGCCAGCAGCAGAGGGACAGCGAATCAGCCCCAGCATTTT. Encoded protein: CASSRGTANQPQHF.

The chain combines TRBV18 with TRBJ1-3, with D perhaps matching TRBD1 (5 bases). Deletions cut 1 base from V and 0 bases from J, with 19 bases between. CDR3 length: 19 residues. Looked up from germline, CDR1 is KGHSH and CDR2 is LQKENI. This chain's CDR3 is CASSPRRAGPLSSGNTIYF. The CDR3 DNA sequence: TGTGCCAGCTCACCACGTCGAGCAGGGCCCTTAAGCTCTGGAAACACCATATATTTT.

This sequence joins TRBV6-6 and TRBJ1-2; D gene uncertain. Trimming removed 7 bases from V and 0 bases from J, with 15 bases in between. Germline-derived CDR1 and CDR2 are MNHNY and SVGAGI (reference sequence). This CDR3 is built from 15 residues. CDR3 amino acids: CASKLGQPTNYGYTF. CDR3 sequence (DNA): TGTGCCAGCAAACTTGGGCAGCCAACTAACTATGGCTACACCTTC.

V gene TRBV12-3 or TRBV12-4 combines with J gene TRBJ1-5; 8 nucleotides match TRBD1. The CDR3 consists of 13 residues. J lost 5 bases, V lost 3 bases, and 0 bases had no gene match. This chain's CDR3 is CASSLTGDQPQHF. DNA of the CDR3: TGTGCCAGCAGTTTGACAGGGGATCAGCCCCAGCATTTT.

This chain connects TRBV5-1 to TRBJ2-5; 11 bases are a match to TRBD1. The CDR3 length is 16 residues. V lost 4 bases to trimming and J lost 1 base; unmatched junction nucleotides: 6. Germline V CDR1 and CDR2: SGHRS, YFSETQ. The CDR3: CASSRGQGATQETQYF. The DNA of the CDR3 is TGCGCCAGCAGCAGAGGACAGGGGGCGACCCAAGAGACCCAGTACTTC.

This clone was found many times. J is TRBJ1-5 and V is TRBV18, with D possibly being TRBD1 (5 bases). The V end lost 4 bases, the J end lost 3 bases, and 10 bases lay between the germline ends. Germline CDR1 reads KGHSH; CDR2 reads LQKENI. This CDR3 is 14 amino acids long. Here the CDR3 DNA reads TGTGCCAGCTCACTGGACACATTCAATCAGCCCCAGCATTTT. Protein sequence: CASSLDTFNQPQHF.

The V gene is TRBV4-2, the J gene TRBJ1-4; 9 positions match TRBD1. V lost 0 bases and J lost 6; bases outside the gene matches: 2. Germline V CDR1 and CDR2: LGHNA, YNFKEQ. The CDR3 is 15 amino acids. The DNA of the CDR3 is TGTGCCAGCAGCCAAGATGGGACAGGGTATGAAAAACTGTTTTTT. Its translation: CASSQDGTGYEKLFF.

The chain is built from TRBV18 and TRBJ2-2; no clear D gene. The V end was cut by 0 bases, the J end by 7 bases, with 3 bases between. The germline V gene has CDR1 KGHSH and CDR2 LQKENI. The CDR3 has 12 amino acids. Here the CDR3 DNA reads TGTGCCAGCTCACCACCGGTCGGGGAGCTGTTTTTT. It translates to CASSPPVGELFF.

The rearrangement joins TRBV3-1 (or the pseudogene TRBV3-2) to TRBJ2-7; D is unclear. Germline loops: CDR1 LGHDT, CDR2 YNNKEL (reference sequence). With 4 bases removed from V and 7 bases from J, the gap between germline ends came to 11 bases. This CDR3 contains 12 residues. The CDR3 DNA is TGTGCCAGCAGCCGAGGATGGTTGGAGCAGTACGTC. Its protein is CASSRGWLEQYV.

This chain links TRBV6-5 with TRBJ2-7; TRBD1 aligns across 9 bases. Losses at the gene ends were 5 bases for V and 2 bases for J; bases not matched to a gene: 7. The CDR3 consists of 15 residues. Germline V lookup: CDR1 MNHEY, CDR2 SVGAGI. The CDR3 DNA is TGTGCCAGCAGTCAGACAGGGGGGCAGACCTACGAGCAGTACGTC. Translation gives CASSQTGGQTYEQYV.

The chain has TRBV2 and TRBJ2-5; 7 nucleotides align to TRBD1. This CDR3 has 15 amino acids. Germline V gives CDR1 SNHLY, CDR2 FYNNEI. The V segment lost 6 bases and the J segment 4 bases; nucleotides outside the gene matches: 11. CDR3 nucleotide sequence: TGTGCCAGCAGGGAAACAGGGGCCGCTACAGAGACCCAGTACTTC. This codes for CASRETGAATETQYF.

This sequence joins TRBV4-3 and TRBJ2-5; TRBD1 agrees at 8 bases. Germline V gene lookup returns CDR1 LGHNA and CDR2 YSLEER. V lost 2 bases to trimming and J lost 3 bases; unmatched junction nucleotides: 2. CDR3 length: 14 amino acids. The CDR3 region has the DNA TGCGCCAGCAGCCAACAGACAGGGGAAGAGACCCAGTACTTC. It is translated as CASSQQTGEETQYF.